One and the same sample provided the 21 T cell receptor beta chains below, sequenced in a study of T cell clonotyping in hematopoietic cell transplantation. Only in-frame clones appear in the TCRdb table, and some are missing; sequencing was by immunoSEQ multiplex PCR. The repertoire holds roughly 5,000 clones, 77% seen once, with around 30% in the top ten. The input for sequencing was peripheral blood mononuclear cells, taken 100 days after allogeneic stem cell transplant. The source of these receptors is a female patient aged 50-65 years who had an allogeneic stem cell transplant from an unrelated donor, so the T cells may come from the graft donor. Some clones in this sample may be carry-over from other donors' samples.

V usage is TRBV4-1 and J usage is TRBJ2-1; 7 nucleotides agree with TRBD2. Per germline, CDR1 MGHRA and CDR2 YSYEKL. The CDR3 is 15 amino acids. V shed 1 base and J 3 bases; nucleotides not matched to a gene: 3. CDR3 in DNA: TGCGCCAGCAGCCAAGGGGGCGGGGGCTACAATGAGCAGTTCTTC. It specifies CASSQGGGGYNEQFF.

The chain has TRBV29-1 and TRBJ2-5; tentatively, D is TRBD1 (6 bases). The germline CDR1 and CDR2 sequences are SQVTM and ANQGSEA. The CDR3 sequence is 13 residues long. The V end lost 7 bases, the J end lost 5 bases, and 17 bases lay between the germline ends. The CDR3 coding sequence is TGCAGCGGGGGGACACTCCCCGGGGAGACCCAGTACTTC. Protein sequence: CSGGTLPGETQYF.

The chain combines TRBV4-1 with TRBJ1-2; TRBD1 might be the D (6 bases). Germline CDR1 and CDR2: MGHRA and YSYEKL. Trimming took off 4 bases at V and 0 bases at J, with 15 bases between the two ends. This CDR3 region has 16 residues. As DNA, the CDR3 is TGCGCCAGCAGCCCGACAGGAAGCCTTCCTAACTATGGCTACACCTTC. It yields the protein CASSPTGSLPNYGYTF.

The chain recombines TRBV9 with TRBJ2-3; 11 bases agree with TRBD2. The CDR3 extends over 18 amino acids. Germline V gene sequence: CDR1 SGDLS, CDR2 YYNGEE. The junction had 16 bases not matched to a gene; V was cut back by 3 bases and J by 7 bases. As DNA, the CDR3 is TGTGCCAGCAGCGGACAATCTGGGACTAGCGGTCGCAGCAATACGCAGTATTTT. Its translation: CASSGQSGTSGRSNTQYF.

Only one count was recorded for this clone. DNA of the CDR3: TGTGCCAGCAGTGATAGGGAGGGGACTGAAGCTTTCTTT. Encoded protein: CASSDREGTEAFF. The rearrangement joins TRBV2 to TRBJ1-1, with D perhaps TRBD1 (5 bases). V was cut by 3 bases and J by 5 bases, with 10 bases left in between. The CDR3 loop spans 13 amino acids. Germline V gene data show CDR1 as SNHLY and CDR2 as FYNNEI.

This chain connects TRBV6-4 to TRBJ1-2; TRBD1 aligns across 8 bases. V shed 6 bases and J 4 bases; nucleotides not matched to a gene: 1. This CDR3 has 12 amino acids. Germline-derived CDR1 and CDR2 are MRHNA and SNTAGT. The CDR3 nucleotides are TGTGCCAGCAGAGACAGGGGCTATGGCTACACCTTC. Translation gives CASRDRGYGYTF.

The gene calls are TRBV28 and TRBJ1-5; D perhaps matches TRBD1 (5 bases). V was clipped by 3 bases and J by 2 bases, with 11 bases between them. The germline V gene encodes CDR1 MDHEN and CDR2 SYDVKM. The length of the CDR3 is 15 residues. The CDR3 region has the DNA TGTGCCAGCAGTTTGGGAGGGGCTGGCAATCAGCCCCAGCATTTT. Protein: CASSLGGAGNQPQHF.

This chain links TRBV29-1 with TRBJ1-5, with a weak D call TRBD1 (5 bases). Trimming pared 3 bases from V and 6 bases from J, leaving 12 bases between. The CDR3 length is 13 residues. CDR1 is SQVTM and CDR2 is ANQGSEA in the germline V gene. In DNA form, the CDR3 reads TGCAGCGTTGAGGGGCAGCAAGGTCAGCCCCAGCATTTT. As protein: CSVEGQQGQPQHF.

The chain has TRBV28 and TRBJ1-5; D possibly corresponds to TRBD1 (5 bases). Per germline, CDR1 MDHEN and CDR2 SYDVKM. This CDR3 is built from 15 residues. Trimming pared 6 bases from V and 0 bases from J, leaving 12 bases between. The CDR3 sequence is CASRGVDVSNQPQHF. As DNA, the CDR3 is TGTGCCAGCAGGGGGGTGGACGTTAGCAATCAGCCCCAGCATTTT. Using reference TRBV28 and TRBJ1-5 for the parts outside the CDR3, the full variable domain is DVKVTQSSRYLVKRTGEKVFLECVQDMDHENMFWYRQDPGLGLRLIYFSYDVKMKEKGDIPEGYSVSREKKERFSLILESASTNQTSMYLCASRGVDVSNQPQHFGDGTRLSIL.

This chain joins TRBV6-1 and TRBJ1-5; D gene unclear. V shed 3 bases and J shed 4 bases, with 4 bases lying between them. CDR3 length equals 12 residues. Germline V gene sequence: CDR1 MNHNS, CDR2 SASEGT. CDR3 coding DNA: TGTGCCAGCAGTGAGTGGAATCAGCCCCAGCATTTT. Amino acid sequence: CASSEWNQPQHF.

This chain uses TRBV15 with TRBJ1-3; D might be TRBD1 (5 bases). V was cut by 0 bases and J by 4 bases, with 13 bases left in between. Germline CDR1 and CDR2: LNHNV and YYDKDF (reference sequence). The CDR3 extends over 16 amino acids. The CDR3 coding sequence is TGTGCCACCAGCAGAGATAAAGGGACGCTCGGAAACACCATATATTTT. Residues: CATSRDKGTLGNTIYF.

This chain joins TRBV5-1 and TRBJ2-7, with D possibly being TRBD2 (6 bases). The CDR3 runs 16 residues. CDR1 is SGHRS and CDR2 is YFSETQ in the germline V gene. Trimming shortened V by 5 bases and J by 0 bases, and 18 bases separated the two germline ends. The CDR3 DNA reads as TGCGCCAGCAGTTTTGCTTGGGGGAGGAGCTCCTACGAGCAGTACTTC. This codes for CASSFAWGRSSYEQYF.

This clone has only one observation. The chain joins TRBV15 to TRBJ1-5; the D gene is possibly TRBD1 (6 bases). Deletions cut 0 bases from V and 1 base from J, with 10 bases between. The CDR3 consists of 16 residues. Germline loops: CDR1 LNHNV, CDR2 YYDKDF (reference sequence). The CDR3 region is CATSRDQGISNQPQHF. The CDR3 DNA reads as TGTGCCACCAGCAGAGATCAGGGGATAAGCAATCAGCCCCAGCATTTT.

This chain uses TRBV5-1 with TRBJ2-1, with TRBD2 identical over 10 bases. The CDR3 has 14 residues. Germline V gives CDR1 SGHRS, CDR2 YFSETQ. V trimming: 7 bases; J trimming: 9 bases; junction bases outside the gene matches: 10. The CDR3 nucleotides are TGCGCCAGCGGGCTAGCGGGGGTCCCTGGTGAGCAGTTCTTC. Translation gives CASGLAGVPGEQFF.

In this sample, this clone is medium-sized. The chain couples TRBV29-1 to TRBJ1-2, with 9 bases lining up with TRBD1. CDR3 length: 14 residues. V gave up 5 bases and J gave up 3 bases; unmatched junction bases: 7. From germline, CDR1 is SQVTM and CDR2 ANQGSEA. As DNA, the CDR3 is TGCAGCGTTCCAGGACAGGGGACATACTATGGCTACACCTTC. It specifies CSVPGQGTYYGYTF.

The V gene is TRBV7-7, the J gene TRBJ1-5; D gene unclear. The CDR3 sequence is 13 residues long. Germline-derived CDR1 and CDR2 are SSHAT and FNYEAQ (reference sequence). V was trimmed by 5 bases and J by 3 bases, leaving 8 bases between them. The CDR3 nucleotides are TGTGCCAGCAGCCAGGAGTACAATCAGCCCCAGCATTTT. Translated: CASSQEYNQPQHF. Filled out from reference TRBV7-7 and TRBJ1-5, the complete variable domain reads GAGVSQSPRYKVTKRGQDVTLRCDPISSHATLYWYQQALGQGPEFLTYFNYEAQPDKSGLPSDRFSAERPEGSISTLTIQRTEQRDSAMYRCASSQEYNQPQHFGDGTRLSIL.

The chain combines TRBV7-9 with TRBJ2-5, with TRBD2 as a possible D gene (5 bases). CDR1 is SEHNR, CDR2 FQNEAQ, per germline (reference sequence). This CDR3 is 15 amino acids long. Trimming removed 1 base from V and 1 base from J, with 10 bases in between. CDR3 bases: TGTGCCAGCAGCTTAGTCATCGGGGTCCAAGAGACCCAGTACTTC. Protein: CASSLVIGVQETQYF.

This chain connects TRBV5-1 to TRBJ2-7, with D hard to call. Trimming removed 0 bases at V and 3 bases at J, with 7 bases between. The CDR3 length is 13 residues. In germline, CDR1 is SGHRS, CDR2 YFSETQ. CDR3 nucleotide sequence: TGCGCCAGCAGCTTGGCCGAGGACTACGAGCAGTACTTC. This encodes CASSLAEDYEQYF.

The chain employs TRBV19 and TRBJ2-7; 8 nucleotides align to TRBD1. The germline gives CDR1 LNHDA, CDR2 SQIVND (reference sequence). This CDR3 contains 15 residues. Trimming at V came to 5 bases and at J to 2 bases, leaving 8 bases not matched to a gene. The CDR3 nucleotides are TGTGCCAGTAGTCGGATCAGGGGGCAAGCCTACGAGCAGTACTTC. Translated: CASSRIRGQAYEQYF.

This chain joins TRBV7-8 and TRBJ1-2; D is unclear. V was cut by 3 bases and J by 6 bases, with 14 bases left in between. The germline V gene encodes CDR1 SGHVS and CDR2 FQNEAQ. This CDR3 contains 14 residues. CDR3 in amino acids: CASSLRTLSHGYTF. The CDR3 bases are TGTGCCAGCAGCTTGAGGACGCTTTCTCATGGCTACACCTTC.

CDR3 residues: CASSIISGRLSYNEQFF. CDR3 nucleotide sequence: TGTGCCAGTAGTATAATATCCGGCAGACTATCCTACAATGAGCAGTTCTTC. The chain uses TRBV19 and TRBJ2-1, with D possibly matching TRBD2 (5 bases). The germline V and J ends were trimmed by 2 bases and 1 base, with 15 bases remaining between them. The germline V gene has CDR1 LNHDA and CDR2 SQIVND (reference sequence). This CDR3 has 17 amino acids. Full variable domain (remainder filled in from reference TRBV19 and TRBJ2-1): DGGITQSPKYLFRKEGQNVTLSCEQNLNHDAMYWYRQDPGQGLRLIYYSQIVNDFQKGDIAEGYSVSREKKESFPLTVTSAQKNPTAFYLCASSIISGRLSYNEQFFGPGTRLTVL.